This TCR beta chain is drawn from a study of T cell repertoires in cytomegalovirus infection. This clonotype was counted many times. One entry per CDR3 protein, called by TCRdb with MiXCR from the reads. The table lists about 80,000 distinct CDR3 sequences, 3.7% of them singletons. The germline CDR1 and CDR2 sequences are SGHTA and FQGNSA. The CDR3 is 17 residues long. Trimming took 5 bases from V and 2 from J; bases not matched to a gene: 11. The sequence was obtained from a human donor in good health (CMV status not recorded). Some clones in this sample may be carry-over from other donors' samples. The V call is TRBV7-2, the J call TRBJ1-5, with 8 bases aligning to TRBD1. Sequencing used PBMCs. Written as DNA, the CDR3 is TGTGCCAGCAGCCTCAGAGCATCGGGACAGGGCAATCAGCCCCAGCATTTT. Encoded protein: CASSLRASGQGNQPQHF.